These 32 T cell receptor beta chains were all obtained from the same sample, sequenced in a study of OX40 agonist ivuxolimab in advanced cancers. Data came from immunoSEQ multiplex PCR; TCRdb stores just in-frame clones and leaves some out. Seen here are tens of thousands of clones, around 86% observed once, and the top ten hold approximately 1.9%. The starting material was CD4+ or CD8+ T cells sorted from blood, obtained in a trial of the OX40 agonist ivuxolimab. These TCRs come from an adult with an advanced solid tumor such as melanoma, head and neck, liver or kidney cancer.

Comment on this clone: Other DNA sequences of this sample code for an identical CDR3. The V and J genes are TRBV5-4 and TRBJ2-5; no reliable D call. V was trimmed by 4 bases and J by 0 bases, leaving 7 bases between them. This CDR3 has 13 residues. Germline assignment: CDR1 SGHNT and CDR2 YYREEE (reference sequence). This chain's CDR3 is CASSNRDQETQYF. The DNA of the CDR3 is TGTGCCAGCAGCAACCGGGACCAAGAGACCCAGTACTTC.

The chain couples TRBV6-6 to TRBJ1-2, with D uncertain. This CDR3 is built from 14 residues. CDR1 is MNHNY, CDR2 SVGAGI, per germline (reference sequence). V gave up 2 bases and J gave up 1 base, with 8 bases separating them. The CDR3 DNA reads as TGTGCCAGCAGTTACGAGGGTAATAACTATGGCTACACCTTC. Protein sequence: CASSYEGNNYGYTF.

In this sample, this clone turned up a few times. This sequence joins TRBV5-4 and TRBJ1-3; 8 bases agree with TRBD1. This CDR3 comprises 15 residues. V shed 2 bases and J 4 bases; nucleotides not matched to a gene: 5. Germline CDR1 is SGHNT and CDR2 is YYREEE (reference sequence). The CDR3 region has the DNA TGTGCCAGCAGCTTAGACAGGGGTACGGGAAACACCATATATTTT. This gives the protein CASSLDRGTGNTIYF. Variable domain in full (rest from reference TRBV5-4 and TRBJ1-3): ETGVTQSPTHLIKTRGQQVTLRCSSQSGHNTVSWYQQALGQGPQFIFQYYREEENGRGNFPPRFSGLQFPNYSSELNVNALELDDSALYLCASSLDRGTGNTIYFGEGSWLTVV.

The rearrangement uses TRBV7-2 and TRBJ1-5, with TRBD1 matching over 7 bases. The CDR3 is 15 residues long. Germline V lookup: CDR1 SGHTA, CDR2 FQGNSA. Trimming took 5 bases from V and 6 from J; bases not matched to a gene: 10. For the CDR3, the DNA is TGTGCCAGCAGCCTTAGGCTAGGGGGCGGTCAGCCCCAGCATTTT. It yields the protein CASSLRLGGGQPQHF.

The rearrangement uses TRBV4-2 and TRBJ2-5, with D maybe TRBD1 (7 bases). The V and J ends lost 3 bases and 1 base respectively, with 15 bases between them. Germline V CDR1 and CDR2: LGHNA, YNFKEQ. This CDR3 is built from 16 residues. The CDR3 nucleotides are TGTGCCAGCAGCCAGGCGGGACAGTTTCGCCAAGAGACCCAGTACTTC. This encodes CASSQAGQFRQETQYF.

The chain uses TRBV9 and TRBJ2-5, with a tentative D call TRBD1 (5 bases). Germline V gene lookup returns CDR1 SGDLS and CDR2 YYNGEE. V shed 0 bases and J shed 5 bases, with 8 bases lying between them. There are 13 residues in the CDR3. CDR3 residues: CASSVEGWETQYF. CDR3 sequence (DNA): TGTGCCAGCAGCGTAGAGGGGTGGGAGACCCAGTACTTC.

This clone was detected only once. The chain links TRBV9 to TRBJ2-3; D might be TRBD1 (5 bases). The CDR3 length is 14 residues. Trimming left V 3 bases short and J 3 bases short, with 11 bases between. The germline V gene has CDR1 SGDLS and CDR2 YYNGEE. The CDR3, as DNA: TGTGCCAGCAGCGCAGGGATTCGGACAGATACGCAGTATTTT. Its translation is CASSAGIRTDTQYF.

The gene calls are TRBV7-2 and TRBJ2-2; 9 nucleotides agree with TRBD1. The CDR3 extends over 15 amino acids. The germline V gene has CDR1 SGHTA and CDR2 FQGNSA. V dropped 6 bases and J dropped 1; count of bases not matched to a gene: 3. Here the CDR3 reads CASRGQGLNTGELFF. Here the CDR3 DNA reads TGTGCCAGCAGAGGACAGGGGCTGAACACCGGGGAGCTGTTTTTT.

CDR3 nucleotides: TGTGCCAGCAGTGACTCGCACACACCCACAGATACGCAGTATTTT. It specifies CASSDSHTPTDTQYF. The rearrangement links TRBV6-4 to TRBJ2-3; D is uncertain. The CDR3 covers 15 residues. The germline V gene has CDR1 MRHNA and CDR2 SNTAGT. V was shortened by 0 bases and J by 2 bases, with 9 bases between the two germline ends.

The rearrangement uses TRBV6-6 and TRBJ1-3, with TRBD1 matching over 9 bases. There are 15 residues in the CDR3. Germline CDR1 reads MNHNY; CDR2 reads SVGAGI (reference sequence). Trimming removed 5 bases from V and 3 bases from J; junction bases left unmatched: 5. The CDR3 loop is CASSPTGGRGNTIYF. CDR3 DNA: TGTGCCAGCAGTCCTACAGGGGGCCGTGGAAACACCATATATTTT.

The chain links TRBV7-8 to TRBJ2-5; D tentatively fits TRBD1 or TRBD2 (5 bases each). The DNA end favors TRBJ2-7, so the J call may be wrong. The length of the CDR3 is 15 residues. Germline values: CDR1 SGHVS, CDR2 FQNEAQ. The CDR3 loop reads CASSLARGGGYEQYF. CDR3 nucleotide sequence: TGTGCCAGCAGCTTAGCGCGAGGTGGGGGCTACGAGCAGTACTTC.

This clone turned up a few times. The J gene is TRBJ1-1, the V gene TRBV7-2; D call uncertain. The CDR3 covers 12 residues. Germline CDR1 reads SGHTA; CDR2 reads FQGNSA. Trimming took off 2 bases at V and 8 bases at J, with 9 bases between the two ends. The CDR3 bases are TGTGCCAGCAGCTTATCGGGGATGGAAGCTTTCTTT. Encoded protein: CASSLSGMEAFF.

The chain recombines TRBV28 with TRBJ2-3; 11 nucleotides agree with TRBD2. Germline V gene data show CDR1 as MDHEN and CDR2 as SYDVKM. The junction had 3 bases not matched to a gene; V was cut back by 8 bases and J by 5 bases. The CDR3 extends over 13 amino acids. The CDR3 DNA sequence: TGTGCCAGCCAAACTAGCGGGAGAGATACGCAGTATTTT. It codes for CASQTSGRDTQYF.

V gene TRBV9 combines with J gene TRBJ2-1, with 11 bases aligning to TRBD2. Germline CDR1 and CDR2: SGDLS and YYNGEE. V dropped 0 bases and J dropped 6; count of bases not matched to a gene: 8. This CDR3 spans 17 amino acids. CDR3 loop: CASSVEGSGRAVNEQFF. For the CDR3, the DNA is TGTGCCAGCAGCGTAGAAGGTAGCGGGAGGGCCGTCAATGAGCAGTTCTTC.

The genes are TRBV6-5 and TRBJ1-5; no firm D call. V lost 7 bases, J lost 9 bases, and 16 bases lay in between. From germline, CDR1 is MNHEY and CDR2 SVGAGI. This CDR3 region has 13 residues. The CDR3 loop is CASKIGEGSPQHF. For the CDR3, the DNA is TGTGCCAGCAAGATAGGAGAGGGTTCGCCCCAGCATTTT.

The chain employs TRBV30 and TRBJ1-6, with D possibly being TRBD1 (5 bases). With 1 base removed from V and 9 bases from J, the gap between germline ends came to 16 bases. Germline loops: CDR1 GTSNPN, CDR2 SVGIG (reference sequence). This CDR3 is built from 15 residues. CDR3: CAWSGEGPRGSPLHF. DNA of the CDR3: TGTGCCTGGAGTGGGGAGGGCCCAAGGGGTTCACCCCTCCACTTT.

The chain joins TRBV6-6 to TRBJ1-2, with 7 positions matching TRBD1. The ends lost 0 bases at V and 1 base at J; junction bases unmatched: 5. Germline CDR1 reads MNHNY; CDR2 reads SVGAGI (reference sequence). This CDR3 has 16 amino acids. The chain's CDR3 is CASSYSAGGNNYGYTF. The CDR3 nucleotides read TGTGCCAGCAGTTACTCGGCAGGGGGGAATAACTATGGCTACACCTTC.

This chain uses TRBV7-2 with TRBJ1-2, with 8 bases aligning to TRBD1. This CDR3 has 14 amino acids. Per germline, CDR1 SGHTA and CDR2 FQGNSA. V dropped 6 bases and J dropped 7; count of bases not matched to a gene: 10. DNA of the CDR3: TGTGCCAGCAGATTGAGCCAGGGGGCGCTTGGCTACACCTTC. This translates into CASRLSQGALGYTF.

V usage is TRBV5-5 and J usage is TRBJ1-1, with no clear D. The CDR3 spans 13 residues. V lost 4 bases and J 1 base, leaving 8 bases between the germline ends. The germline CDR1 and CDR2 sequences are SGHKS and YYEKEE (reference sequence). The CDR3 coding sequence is TGTGCCAGCAGCCGGTGGGCGAACACTGAAGCTTTCTTT. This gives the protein CASSRWANTEAFF.

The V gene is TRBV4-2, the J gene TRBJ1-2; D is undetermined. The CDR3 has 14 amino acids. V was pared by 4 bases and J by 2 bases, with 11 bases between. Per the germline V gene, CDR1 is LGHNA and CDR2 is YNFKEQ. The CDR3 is CASSLIGRNYGYTF. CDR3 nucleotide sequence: TGTGCCAGCAGCCTCATCGGAAGAAACTATGGCTACACCTTC.

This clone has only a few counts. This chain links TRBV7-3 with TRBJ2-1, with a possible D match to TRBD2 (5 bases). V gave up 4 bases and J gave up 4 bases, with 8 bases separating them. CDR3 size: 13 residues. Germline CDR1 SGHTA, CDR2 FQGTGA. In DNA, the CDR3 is TGTGCCAGCAGCTCGGGGTTATACAATGAGCAGTTCTTC. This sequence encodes CASSSGLYNEQFF.

CDR3 nucleotides: TGTGCCAGCAGCTTGGGGGGGAAACCTACAGATAATTCACCCCTCCACTTT. This translates into CASSLGGKPTDNSPLHF. The V gene is TRBV5-4, the J gene TRBJ1-6, with D maybe TRBD1 (5 bases). V was pared by 0 bases and J by 5 bases, with 15 bases between. This CDR3 is built from 17 residues. The V gene's germline CDR1 is SGHNT and CDR2 YYREEE (reference sequence).

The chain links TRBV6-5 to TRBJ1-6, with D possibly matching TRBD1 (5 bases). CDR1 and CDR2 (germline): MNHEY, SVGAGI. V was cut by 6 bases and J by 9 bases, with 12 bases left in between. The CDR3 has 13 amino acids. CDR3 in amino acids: CASSRGGGSPLHF. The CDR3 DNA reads TGTGCCAGCAGCCGGGGCGGGGGTTCACCCCTCCACTTT.

The CDR3 protein is CASSTRTGPSYEQYF. The CDR3 DNA reads TGTGCCAGCAGTACTCGGACAGGGCCCTCCTACGAGCAGTACTTC. This sequence joins TRBV27 and TRBJ2-7; TRBD1 aligns across 8 bases. The CDR3 has 15 residues. V was clipped by 5 bases and J by 0 bases; unmatched bases: 6. CDR1 is MNHEY, CDR2 SMNVEV, per germline (reference sequence).

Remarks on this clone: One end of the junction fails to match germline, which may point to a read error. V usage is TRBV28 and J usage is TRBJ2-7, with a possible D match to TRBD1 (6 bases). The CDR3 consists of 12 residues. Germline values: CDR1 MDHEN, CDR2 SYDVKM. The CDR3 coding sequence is TGTGCCAGCAGTTTACTTGGGGGACACCCCTTTTTC. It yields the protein CASSLLGGHPFF.

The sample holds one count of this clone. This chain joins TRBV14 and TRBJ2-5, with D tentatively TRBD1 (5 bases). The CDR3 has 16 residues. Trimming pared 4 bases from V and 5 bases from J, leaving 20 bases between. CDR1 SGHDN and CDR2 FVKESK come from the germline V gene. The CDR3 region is CASSPLRQGPWETQYF. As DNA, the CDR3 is TGTGCCAGCAGCCCTCTACGGCAGGGCCCCTGGGAGACCCAGTACTTC.

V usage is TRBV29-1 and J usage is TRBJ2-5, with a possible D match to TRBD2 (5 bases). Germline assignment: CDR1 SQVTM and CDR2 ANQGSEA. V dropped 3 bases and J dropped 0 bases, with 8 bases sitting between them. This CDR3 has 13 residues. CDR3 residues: CSVDTGYQETQYF. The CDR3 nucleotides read TGCAGCGTTGACACGGGGTACCAAGAGACCCAGTACTTC.

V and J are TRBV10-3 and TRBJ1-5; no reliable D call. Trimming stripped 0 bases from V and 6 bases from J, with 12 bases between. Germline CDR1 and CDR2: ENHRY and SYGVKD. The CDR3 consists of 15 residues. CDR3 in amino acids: CAISESGIGSQPQHF. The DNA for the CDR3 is TGTGCCATCAGTGAGTCTGGTATTGGGTCTCAGCCCCAGCATTTT.

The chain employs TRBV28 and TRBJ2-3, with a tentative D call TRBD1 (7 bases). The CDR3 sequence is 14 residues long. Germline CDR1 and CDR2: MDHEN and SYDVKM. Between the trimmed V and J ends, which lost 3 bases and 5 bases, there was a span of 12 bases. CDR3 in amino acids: CASSFQGGGDTQYF. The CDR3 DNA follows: TGTGCCAGCAGTTTTCAGGGGGGCGGAGATACGCAGTATTTT.

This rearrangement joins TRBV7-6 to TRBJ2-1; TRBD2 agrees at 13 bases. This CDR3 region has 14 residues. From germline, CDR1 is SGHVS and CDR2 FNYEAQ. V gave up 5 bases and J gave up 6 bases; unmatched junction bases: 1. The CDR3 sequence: CASSRTSGSNEQFF. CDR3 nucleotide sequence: TGTGCCAGCAGCCGGACTAGCGGGAGCAATGAGCAGTTCTTC.

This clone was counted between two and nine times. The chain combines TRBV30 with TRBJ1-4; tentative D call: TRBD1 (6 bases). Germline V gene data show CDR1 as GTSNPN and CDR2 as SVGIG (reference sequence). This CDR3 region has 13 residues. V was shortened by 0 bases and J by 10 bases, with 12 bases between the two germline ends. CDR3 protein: CAWSVSGVRKLFF. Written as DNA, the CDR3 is TGTGCCTGGAGTGTTTCAGGGGTCCGAAAACTGTTTTTT.

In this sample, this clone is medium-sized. The CDR3 DNA is TGTGCCAGCACATCGGGGACTTATAATTCACCCCTCCACTTT. It specifies CASTSGTYNSPLHF. The chain is built from TRBV27 and TRBJ1-6; D is perhaps TRBD1 (5 bases). Germline CDR1 MNHEY, CDR2 SMNVEV (reference sequence). This CDR3 region has 14 residues. Between the trimmed V and J ends, which lost 7 bases and 4 bases, there was a span of 11 bases.